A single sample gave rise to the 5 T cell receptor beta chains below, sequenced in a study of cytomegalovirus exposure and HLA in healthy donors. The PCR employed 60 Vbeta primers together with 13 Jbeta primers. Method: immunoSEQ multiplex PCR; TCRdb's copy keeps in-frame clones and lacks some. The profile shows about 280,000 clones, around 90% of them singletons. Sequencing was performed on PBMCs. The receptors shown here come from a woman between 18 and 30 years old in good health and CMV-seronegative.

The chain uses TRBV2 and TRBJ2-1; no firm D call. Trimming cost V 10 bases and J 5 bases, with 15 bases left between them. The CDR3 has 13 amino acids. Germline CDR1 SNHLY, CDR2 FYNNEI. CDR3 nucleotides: TGTGCCACCAAGTACCTACTTAACAATGAGCAGTTCTTC. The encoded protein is CATKYLLNNEQFF.

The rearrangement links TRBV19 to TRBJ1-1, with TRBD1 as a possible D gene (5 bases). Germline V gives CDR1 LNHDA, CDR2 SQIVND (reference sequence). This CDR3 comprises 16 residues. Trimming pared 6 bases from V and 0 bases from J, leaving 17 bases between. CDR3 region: CASSPDPQGLNTEAFF. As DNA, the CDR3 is TGTGCCAGTAGCCCAGACCCCCAGGGTTTGAACACTGAAGCTTTCTTT.

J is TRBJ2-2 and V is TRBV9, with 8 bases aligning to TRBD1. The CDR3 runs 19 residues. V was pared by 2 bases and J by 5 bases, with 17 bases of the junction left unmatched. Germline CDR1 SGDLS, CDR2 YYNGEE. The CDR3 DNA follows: TGTGCCAGCAGCGTGTTCCAGGGGGCCAGGGTAGGCGAGACCGGGGAGCTGTTTTTT. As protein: CASSVFQGARVGETGELFF.

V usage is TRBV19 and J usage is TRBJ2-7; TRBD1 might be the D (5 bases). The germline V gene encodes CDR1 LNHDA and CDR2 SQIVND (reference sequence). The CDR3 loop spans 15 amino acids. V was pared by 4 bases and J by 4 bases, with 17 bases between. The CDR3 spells CASSTPGIGKYEQYF. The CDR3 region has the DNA TGTGCCAGTAGTACGCCAGGGATTGGGAAATACGAGCAGTACTTC.

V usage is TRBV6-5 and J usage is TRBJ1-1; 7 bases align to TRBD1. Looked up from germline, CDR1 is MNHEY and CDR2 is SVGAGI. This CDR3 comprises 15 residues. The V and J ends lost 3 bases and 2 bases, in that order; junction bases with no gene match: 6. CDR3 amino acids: CASSYVQGTNTEAFF. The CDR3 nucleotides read TGTGCCAGCAGTTATGTACAGGGGACCAACACTGAAGCTTTCTTT.